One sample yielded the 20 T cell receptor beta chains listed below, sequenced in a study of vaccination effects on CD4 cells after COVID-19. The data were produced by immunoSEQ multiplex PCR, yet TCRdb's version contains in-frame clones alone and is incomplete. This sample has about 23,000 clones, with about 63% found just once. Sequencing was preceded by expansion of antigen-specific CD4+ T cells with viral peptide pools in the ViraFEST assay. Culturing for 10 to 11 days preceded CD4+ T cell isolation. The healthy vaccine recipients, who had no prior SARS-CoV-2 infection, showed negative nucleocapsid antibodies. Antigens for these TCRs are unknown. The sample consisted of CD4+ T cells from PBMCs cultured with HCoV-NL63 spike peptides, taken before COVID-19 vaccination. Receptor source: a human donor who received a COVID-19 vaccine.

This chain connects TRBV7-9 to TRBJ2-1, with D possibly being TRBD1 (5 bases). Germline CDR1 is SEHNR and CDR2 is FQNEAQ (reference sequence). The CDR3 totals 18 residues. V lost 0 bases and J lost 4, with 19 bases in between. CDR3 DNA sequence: TGTGCCAGCAGCTTAGCGCTAATCGGCAGGGTCGTTTACAATGAGCAGTTCTTC. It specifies CASSLALIGRVVYNEQFF.

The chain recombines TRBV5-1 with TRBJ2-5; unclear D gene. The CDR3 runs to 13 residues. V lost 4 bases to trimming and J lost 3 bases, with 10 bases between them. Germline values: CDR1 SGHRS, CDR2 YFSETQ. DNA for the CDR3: TGCGCCAGCAGCCCCCGACGGAAAGAGACCCAGTACTTC. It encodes CASSPRRKETQYF.

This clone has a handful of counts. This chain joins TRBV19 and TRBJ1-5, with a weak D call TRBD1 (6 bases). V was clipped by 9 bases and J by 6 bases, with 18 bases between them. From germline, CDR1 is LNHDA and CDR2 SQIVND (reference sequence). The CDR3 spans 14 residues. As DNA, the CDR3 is TGTGCCAGCCAGAGACAGGATATACCTCAGCCCCAGCATTTT. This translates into CASQRQDIPQPQHF.

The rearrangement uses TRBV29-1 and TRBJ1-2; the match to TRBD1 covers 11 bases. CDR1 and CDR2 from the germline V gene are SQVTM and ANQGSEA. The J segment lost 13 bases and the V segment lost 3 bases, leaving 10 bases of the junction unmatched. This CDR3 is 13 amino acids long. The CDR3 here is CSVERDRGESRTF. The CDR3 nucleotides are TGCAGCGTTGAGAGGGACAGGGGGGAAAGTCGCACCTTC.

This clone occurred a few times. The CDR3 spells CASSRQYSNQPQHF. As DNA, the CDR3 is TGTGCCAGTAGCCGACAGTATAGCAATCAGCCCCAGCATTTT. The chain recombines TRBV19 with TRBJ1-5, with D possibly being TRBD1 (5 bases). This CDR3 region has 14 residues. CDR1 is LNHDA and CDR2 is SQIVND in the germline V gene (reference sequence). The V gene lost 6 bases and the J gene lost 0 bases, with 9 bases spanning the gap.

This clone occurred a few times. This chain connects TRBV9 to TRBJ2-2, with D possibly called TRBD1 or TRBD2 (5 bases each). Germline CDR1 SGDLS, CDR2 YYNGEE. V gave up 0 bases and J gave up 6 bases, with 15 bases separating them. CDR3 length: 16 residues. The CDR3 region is CASSVAPSGQPGELFF. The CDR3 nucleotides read TGTGCCAGCAGCGTAGCTCCCAGCGGACAACCCGGGGAGCTGTTTTTT.

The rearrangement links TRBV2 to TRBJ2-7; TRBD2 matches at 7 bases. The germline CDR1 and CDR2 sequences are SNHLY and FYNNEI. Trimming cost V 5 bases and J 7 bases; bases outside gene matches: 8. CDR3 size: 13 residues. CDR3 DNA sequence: TGTGCCAGCAGTCAAGGGGAGGGGAGAGAGCAGTACTTC. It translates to CASSQGEGREQYF.

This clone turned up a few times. CDR3 coding DNA: TGTGCCAGCAGCCAAGACAGTCAATATGGCTACACCTTC. Translating gives CASSQDSQYGYTF. This rearrangement joins TRBV14 to TRBJ1-2, with D unresolved. Germline V gives CDR1 SGHDN, CDR2 FVKESK. The CDR3 runs to 13 residues. V was shortened by 0 bases and J by 5 bases, with 7 bases between the two germline ends.

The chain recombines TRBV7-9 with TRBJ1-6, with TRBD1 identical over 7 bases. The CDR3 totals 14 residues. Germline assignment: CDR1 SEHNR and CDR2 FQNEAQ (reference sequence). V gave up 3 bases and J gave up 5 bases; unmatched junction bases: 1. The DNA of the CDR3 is TGTGCCAGCAGCTTCCAGGGGGATAATTCACCCCTCCACTTT. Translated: CASSFQGDNSPLHF.

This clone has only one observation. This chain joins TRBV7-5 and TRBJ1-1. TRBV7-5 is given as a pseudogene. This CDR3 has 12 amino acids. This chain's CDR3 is CARSPGGAEAFF. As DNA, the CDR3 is TGTGCCAGAAGCCCCGGTGGCGCTGAAGCTTTCTTT.

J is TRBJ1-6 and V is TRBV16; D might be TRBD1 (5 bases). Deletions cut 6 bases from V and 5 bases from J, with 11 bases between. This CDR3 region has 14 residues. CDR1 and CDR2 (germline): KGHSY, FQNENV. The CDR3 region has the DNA TGTGCCAGCAGACCGGGGGGGAATAATTCACCCCTCCACTTT. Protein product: CASRPGGNNSPLHF.

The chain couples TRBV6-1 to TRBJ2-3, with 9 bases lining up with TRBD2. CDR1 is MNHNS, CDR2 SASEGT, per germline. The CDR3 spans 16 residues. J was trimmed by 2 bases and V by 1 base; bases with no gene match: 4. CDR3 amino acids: CASSEVAGAITDTQYF. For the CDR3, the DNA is TGTGCCAGCAGTGAAGTAGCGGGGGCGATCACAGATACGCAGTATTTT.

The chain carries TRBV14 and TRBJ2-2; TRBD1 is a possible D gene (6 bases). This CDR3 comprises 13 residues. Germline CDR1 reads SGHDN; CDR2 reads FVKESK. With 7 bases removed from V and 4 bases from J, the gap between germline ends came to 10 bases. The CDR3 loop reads CASTGVSTGELFF. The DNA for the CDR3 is TGTGCCAGCACAGGGGTCTCCACCGGGGAGCTGTTTTTT.

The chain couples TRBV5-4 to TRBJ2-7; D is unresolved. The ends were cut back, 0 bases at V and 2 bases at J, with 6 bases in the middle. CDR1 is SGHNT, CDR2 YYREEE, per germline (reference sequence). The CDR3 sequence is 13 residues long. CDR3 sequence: CASSLELTYEQYF. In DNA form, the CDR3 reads TGTGCCAGCAGCTTGGAGCTTACCTACGAGCAGTACTTC. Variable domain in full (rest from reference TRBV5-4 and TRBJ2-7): ETGVTQSPTHLIKTRGQQVTLRCSSQSGHNTVSWYQQALGQGPQFIFQYYREEENGRGNFPPRFSGLQFPNYSSELNVNALELDDSALYLCASSLELTYEQYFGPGTRLTVT.

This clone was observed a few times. In DNA, the CDR3 is TGTGCCAGCAGCCCGGGGGTAGCGGCGAACACAGATACGCAGTATTTT. The encoded protein is CASSPGVAANTDTQYF. The gene calls are TRBV5-8 and TRBJ2-3, with TRBD2 as a possible D gene (6 bases). CDR3 length: 16 residues. Germline V gives CDR1 SGHTS, CDR2 YDEGEE. Trimming took off 4 bases at V and 2 bases at J, with 17 bases between the two ends.

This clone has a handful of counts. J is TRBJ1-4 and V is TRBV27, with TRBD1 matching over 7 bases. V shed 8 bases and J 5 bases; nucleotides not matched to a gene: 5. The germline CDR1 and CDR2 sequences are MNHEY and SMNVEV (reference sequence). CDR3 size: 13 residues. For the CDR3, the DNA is TGTGCCAGCGGGGACAGATTCAATGAAAAACTGTTTTTT. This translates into CASGDRFNEKLFF.

In DNA, the CDR3 is TGTGCCAGCAGCCCACCTAGCGGGAGTAATTATGAGCAGTTCTTC. It specifies CASSPPSGSNYEQFF. V is TRBV5-6 and J is TRBJ2-1; 10 positions agree with TRBD2. Germline V gene lookup returns CDR1 SGHDT and CDR2 YYEEEE. V lost 4 bases and J lost 8; bases outside the gene matches: 9. This CDR3 contains 15 residues.

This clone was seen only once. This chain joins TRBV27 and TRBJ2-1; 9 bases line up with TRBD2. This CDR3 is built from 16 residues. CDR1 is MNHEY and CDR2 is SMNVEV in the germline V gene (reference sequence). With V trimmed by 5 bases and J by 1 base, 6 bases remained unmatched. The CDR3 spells CASSLAGWSSYNEQFF. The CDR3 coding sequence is TGTGCCAGCAGTCTAGCGGGATGGAGTTCCTACAATGAGCAGTTCTTC.

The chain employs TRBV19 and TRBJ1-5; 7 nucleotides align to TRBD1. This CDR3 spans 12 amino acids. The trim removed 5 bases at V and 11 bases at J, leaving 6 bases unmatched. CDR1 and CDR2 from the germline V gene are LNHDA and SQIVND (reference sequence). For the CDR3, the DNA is TGTGCCAGTAGTCGTACAGGGGCTACCCAGCATTTT. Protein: CASSRTGATQHF.

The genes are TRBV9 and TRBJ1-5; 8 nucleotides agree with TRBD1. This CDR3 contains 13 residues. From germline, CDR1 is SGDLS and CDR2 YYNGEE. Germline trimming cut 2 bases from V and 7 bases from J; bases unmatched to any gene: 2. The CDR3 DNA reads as TGTGCCAGCAGCGTTGGGGACAGGCAGCCCCAGCATTTT. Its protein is CASSVGDRQPQHF.